This T cell receptor beta chain was documented in a study of molecular identifiers for immune sequencing clone quantification. This clonotype came up once. An end of the junction does not agree with germline; a read error may underlie this. This CDR3 is 13 amino acids long. Germline values: CDR1 SEHNR, CDR2 FQNEAQ (reference sequence). TCRdb called the PCR reads again in MiXCR, with one record for every CDR3 protein. The sample holds approximately 670,000 distinct CDR3 sequences, about 20% seen once. Sorting isolated naive CD8 T cells as CD8+CD4-CCR7+CD45RA+ events. The sequence derives from a human donor in good health. Some libraries in this study had Jurkat cell RNA spiked in. The specimen sequenced was naive CD8+ T cells from blood, with Jurkat cell RNA spiked in. The subset denotes: FACS-sorted CD8+CD4-CCR7+CD45RA+ naive T cells. V is TRBV7-9 and J is TRBJ1-4; D gene ambiguous. CDR3 in DNA: TGTGCCAGCAGCTTAGCGGGTGATGAAAAACCGTTTTTT. Residues: CASSLAGDEKPFF.